This TCR beta chain was sequenced during a study of T cell responses to AZD1222 COVID-19 vaccine. Overall study results and limits: At study baseline, merely six AZD1222 recipients were seropositive.

The CDR3 contains 17 residues. Unmatched junction bases numbered 11, after V lost 5 bases and J lost 6 bases. Germline V gene sequence: CDR1 SGHAT, CDR2 FQNNGV. Worth noting for this clone: Its antigen is unidentified.

Libraries were prepared by immunoSEQ multiplex PCR; TCRdb keeps only in-frame clonotypes and omits some of them. The sample consists of roughly 110,000 clones, approximately 89% of them appearing once. The sequence derives from an adult in good health. The chain couples TRBV11-2 to TRBJ2-5, with TRBD2 matching 14 bases. The specimen comprised peripheral blood, sampled on day 0 of AZD1222 vaccination. The chain's CDR3 is CASSPTTSGGGIQTQYF. The CDR3 DNA reads as TGTGCCAGCAGCCCGACGACTAGCGGGGGGGGCATCCAGACCCAGTACTTC. Variable domain in full (rest from reference TRBV11-2 and TRBJ2-5): EAGVAQSPRYKIIEKRQSVAFWCNPISGHATLYWYQQILGQGPKLLIQFQNNGVVDDSQLPKDRFSAERLKGVDSTLKIQPAKLEDSAVYLCASSPTTSGGGIQTQYFGPGTRLLVL.